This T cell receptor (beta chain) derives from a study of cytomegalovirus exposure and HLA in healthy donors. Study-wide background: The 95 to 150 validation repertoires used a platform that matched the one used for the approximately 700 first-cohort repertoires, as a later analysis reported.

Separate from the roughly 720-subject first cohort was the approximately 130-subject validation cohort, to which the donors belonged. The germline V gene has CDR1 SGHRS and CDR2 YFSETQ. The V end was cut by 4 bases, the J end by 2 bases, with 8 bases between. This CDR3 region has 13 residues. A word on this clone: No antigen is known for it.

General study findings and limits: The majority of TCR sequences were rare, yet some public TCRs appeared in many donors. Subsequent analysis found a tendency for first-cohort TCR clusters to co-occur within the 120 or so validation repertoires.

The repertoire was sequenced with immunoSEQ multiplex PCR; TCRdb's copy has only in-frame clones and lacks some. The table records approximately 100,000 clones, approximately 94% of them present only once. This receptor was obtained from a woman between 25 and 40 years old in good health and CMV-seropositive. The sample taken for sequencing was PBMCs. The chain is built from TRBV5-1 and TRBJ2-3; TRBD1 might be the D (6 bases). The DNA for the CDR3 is TGCGCCAGCAGCCCAGGGGACACAGATACGCAGTATTTT. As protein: CASSPGDTDTQYF. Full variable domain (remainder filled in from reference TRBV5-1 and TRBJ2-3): KAGVTQTPRYLIKTRGQQVTLSCSPISGHRSVSWYQQTPGQGLQFLFEYFSETQRNKGNFPGRFSGRQFSNSRSEMNVSTLELGDSALYLCASSPGDTDTQYFGPGTRLTVL.